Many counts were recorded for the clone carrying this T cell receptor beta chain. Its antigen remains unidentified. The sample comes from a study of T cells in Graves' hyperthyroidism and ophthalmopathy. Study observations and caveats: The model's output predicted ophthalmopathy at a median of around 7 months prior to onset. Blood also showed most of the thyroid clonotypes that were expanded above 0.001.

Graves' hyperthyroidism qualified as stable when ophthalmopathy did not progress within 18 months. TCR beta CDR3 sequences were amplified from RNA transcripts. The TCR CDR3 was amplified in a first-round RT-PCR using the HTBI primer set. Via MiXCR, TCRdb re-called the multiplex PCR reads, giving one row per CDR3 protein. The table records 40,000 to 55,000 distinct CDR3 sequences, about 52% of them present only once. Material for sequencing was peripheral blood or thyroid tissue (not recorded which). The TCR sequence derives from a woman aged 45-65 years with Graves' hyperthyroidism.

The CDR3 region has the DNA TGTGCCAGCAGTTTTATCGGGCCTGGCACGAATGGCTACACCTTC. It is translated as CASSFIGPGTNGYTF. The chain links TRBV27 to TRBJ1-2; D gene unclear. The CDR3 sequence is 15 residues long. Germline assignment: CDR1 MNHEY and CDR2 SMNVEV (reference sequence). The ends were cut back, 3 bases at V and 6 bases at J, with 17 bases in the middle.